The entry below gives a single T cell receptor (beta chain) sequence along with its context. The data belong to a study of T cell responses to AZD1222 COVID-19 vaccine. Using immunoSEQ multiplex PCR, the repertoire was profiled, and TCRdb retains in-frame clones only, with some absent. The sample includes some 170,000 clones, around nine tenths seen only once; the top ten take 2.6%. CDR1 is LNHDA, CDR2 SQIVND, per germline (reference sequence). This CDR3 region has 13 residues. The ends were cut back, 1 base at V and 9 bases at J, with 10 bases in the middle. The chain uses TRBV19 and TRBJ1-5, with D unresolved. The sample was peripheral blood, taken on day 0 of AZD1222 vaccination. This receptor was identified in an adult in good health. The CDR3, as DNA: TGTGCCAGTAGTATAGGTTTGTCAGGGCCCCAGCATTTT. This codes for CASSIGLSGPQHF.